This is a list of T cell receptor beta chains from one sample in a study of T-cell reconstitution after alpha-beta-depleted transplantation in children. TCRdb called the PCR reads again in MiXCR, with one record for every CDR3 protein. The sample lists 400,000 to 500,000 distinct CDR3 sequences, roughly a tenth seen once, with 4.5% to 6% in the top ten. Source: PBMCs from the stem cell graft donor, taken from the stem cell graft. The receptor source for this set is a human donor who donated a stem cell graft to a child with acute myeloid leukemia. The CDR3 runs from the conserved cysteine through the conserved F or W. D genes are given only for firm matches. Rows give clone size only sometimes, using once, few, many, or a class for an expanded clone.

d_gene: NA; abundance: NA; j_gene: TRBJ1-4; v_gene: TRBV5-1; CDR3aa: CASSGAGATNEKLFF; CDR3nt: TGCGCCAGCAGCGGAGCAGGAGCAACTAATGAAAAACTGTTTTTT
d_gene: NA; abundance: few; j_gene: TRBJ1-2; v_gene: TRBV5-8; CDR3aa: CASSAGYTF; CDR3nt: TGTGCCAGCAGTGCGGGCTACACCTTC
d_gene: TRBD1; abundance: few; j_gene: TRBJ2-7; v_gene: TRBV6-2/TRBV6-3; CDR3aa: CASSHPDRGEQYF; CDR3nt: TGTGCCAGCAGTCACCCGGACAGGGGCGAGCAGTACTTC
d_gene: TRBD1; abundance: many; j_gene: TRBJ1-6; v_gene: TRBV5-5; CDR3aa: CASDRGSYNSPLHF; CDR3nt: TGTGCCAGCGACAGGGGCTCCTATAATTCACCCCTCCACTTT
d_gene: TRBD2; abundance: NA; j_gene: TRBJ2-1; v_gene: TRBV27; CDR3aa: CASTVGTSGNEQFF; CDR3nt: TGTGCCAGCACCGTTGGGACTAGCGGGAATGAGCAGTTCTTC
d_gene: NA; abundance: NA; j_gene: TRBJ2-5; v_gene: TRBV5-1; CDR3aa: CASSLGEFGTQYF; CDR3nt: TGCGCCAGCAGCTTAGGGGAATTTGGGACCCAGTACTTC
d_gene: NA; abundance: NA; j_gene: TRBJ1-4; v_gene: TRBV5-1; CDR3aa: CASSLWGRQGDEKLFF; CDR3nt: TGCGCCAGCAGCTTGTGGGGCCGGCAGGGTGATGAAAAACTGTTTTTT
d_gene: TRBD1; abundance: NA; j_gene: TRBJ2-7; v_gene: TRBV6-1; CDR3aa: CASMAGTGYYEQYF; CDR3nt: TGTGCCAGCATGGCCGGGACAGGGTACTACGAGCAGTACTTC
d_gene: TRBD2; abundance: once; j_gene: TRBJ2-1; v_gene: TRBV3-1; CDR3aa: CASSLPTSGGGYNEQFF; CDR3nt: TGTGCCAGCAGCCTTCCTACTAGCGGGGGGGGCTACAATGAGCAGTTCTTC
d_gene: TRBD1; abundance: NA; j_gene: TRBJ1-1; v_gene: TRBV27; CDR3aa: CASSLGQGRASEAFF; CDR3nt: TGTGCCAGCAGTTTAGGACAGGGGAGGGCCTCTGAAGCTTTCTTT
d_gene: TRBD2; abundance: few; j_gene: TRBJ2-1; v_gene: TRBV6-5; CDR3aa: CASSYTGGSYNEQFF; CDR3nt: TGTGCCAGCAGTTACACGGGGGGCTCCTACAATGAGCAGTTCTTC
d_gene: NA; abundance: NA; j_gene: TRBJ2-3; v_gene: TRBV6-5; CDR3aa: CASSYDLEPSSTDTQYF; CDR3nt: TGTGCCAGCAGTTACGACCTTGAACCCTCTAGCACAGATACGCAGTATTTT
d_gene: TRBD1; abundance: many; j_gene: TRBJ2-4; v_gene: TRBV12-3/TRBV12-4; CDR3aa: CASSQTWQGVNIQYF; CDR3nt: TGTGCCAGCAGCCAAACCTGGCAGGGGGTTAACATTCAGTACTTC
d_gene: NA; abundance: NA; j_gene: TRBJ1-2; v_gene: TRBV5-6; CDR3aa: CASSLEGSNYGYTF; CDR3nt: TGTGCCAGCAGCTTGGAAGGGTCTAACTATGGCTACACCTTC
d_gene: NA; abundance: NA; j_gene: TRBJ2-3; v_gene: TRBV18; CDR3aa: CASSPPGGVSGDTQYF; CDR3nt: TGTGCCAGCTCACCCCCGGGTGGCGTGTCGGGAGATACGCAGTATTTT
d_gene: NA; abundance: few; j_gene: TRBJ1-3; v_gene: TRBV9; CDR3aa: CASSVSGAGNTIYF; CDR3nt: TGTGCCAGCAGCGTATCAGGGGCAGGAAACACCATATATTTT
d_gene: NA; abundance: few; j_gene: TRBJ1-1; v_gene: TRBV7-9; CDR3aa: CASSLALRYSQSTEAFF; CDR3nt: TGTGCCAGCAGCTTAGCCCTCCGATACAGCCAGAGCACTGAAGCTTTCTTT
d_gene: NA; abundance: few; j_gene: TRBJ2-1; v_gene: TRBV3-1; CDR3aa: CASSQGVDSYNEQFF; CDR3nt: TGTGCCAGCAGCCAAGGAGTTGACAGTTACAATGAGCAGTTCTTC
d_gene: TRBD2; abundance: NA; j_gene: TRBJ2-2; v_gene: TRBV7-2; CDR3aa: CASSLVVRAGGAGELFF; CDR3nt: TGTGCCAGCAGCTTAGTTGTTCGGGCGGGAGGTGCCGGGGAGCTGTTTTTT
d_gene: NA; abundance: few; j_gene: TRBJ2-3; v_gene: TRBV27; CDR3aa: CASSLLRLTDTQYF; CDR3nt: TGTGCCAGCAGTTTATTGAGGCTCACAGATACGCAGTATTTT
d_gene: TRBD2; abundance: few; j_gene: TRBJ2-5; v_gene: TRBV4-1; CDR3aa: CASSQVLAGGFGETQYF; CDR3nt: TGCGCCAGCAGCCAAGTACTAGCGGGAGGGTTTGGGGAGACCCAGTACTTC
d_gene: TRBD2; abundance: few; j_gene: TRBJ2-7; v_gene: TRBV20-1; CDR3aa: CSARDGLAGRYEQYF; CDR3nt: TGCAGTGCTAGAGATGGGCTAGCGGGTCGCTACGAGCAGTACTTC
d_gene: NA; abundance: few; j_gene: TRBJ2-3; v_gene: TRBV7-2; CDR3aa: CASSSPRWERTDTQYF; CDR3nt: TGTGCCAGCAGTTCCCCCAGGTGGGAGCGCACAGATACGCAGTATTTT
d_gene: NA; abundance: NA; j_gene: TRBJ2-7; v_gene: TRBV5-1; CDR3aa: CASRGDYEQYF; CDR3nt: TGCGCCAGCAGGGGGGACTACGAGCAGTACTTC
d_gene: NA; abundance: many; j_gene: TRBJ1-5; v_gene: TRBV20-1; CDR3aa: CSATQGSQPQHF; CDR3nt: TGCAGTGCTACCCAGGGTAGTCAGCCCCAGCATTTT
d_gene: TRBD1; abundance: few; j_gene: TRBJ1-6; v_gene: TRBV9; CDR3aa: CASSVVGTGDSPLHF; CDR3nt: TGTGCCAGCAGCGTAGTGGGGACAGGGGACTCACCCCTCCACTTT
d_gene: TRBD1; abundance: NA; j_gene: TRBJ2-7; v_gene: TRBV6-1; CDR3aa: CASSVDRGVSYEQYF; CDR3nt: TGTGCCAGCAGTGTAGACAGGGGAGTTTCCTACGAGCAGTACTTC
d_gene: NA; abundance: NA; j_gene: TRBJ2-3; v_gene: TRBV18; CDR3aa: CASSPVGADTQYF; CDR3nt: TGTGCCAGCTCACCAGTGGGGGCAGATACGCAGTATTTT
d_gene: NA; abundance: NA; j_gene: TRBJ1-5; v_gene: TRBV6-1; CDR3aa: CASGTGLNQPQHF; CDR3nt: TGTGCCAGCGGCACAGGCCTCAATCAGCCCCAGCATTTT
d_gene: NA; abundance: NA; j_gene: TRBJ2-5; v_gene: TRBV15; CDR3aa: CATSRDRAQGETQYF; CDR3nt: TGTGCCACCAGCAGAGACAGGGCCCAGGGGGAGACCCAGTACTTC
d_gene: NA; abundance: NA; j_gene: TRBJ2-5; v_gene: TRBV5-1; CDR3aa: CASSLDRVGETQYF; CDR3nt: TGCGCCAGCAGCTTGGATAGGGTTGGGGAGACCCAGTACTTC
d_gene: NA; abundance: NA; j_gene: TRBJ2-3; v_gene: TRBV24-1; CDR3aa: CATSDPTTDTQYF; CDR3nt: TGTGCCACCAGTGACCCCACCACAGATACGCAGTATTTT
d_gene: NA; abundance: NA; j_gene: TRBJ1-1; v_gene: TRBV14; CDR3aa: CASSQGAGTEAFF; CDR3nt: TGTGCCAGCAGCCAGGGGGCTGGAACTGAAGCTTTCTTT
d_gene: NA; abundance: few; j_gene: TRBJ2-7; v_gene: TRBV2; CDR3aa: CASSQPQDYYEQYF; CDR3nt: TGTGCCAGCAGCCAACCACAGGACTACTACGAGCAGTACTTC
d_gene: NA; abundance: NA; j_gene: TRBJ2-2; v_gene: TRBV6-1; CDR3aa: CASRRRGQNTGELFF; CDR3nt: TGTGCCAGCAGACGAAGGGGACAAAACACCGGGGAGCTGTTTTTT
d_gene: NA; abundance: few; j_gene: TRBJ2-1; v_gene: TRBV7-9; CDR3aa: CASSLVGENEQFF; CDR3nt: TGTGCCAGCAGCTTAGTTGGTGAGAATGAGCAGTTCTTC
d_gene: TRBD2; abundance: NA; j_gene: TRBJ2-1; v_gene: TRBV20-1; CDR3aa: CSAETPGLAGGEQFF; CDR3nt: TGCAGTGCGGAAACTCCGGGACTAGCGGGAGGTGAGCAGTTCTTC
d_gene: NA; abundance: few; j_gene: TRBJ1-6; v_gene: TRBV30; CDR3aa: CAWSTGTNSPLHF; CDR3nt: TGTGCCTGGTCCACAGGGACCAATTCACCCCTCCACTTT
d_gene: TRBD1; abundance: NA; j_gene: TRBJ2-1; v_gene: TRBV5-1; CDR3aa: CASSFYGTENEQFF; CDR3nt: TGCGCCAGCAGCTTTTATGGGACAGAGAATGAGCAGTTCTTC
d_gene: NA; abundance: few; j_gene: TRBJ2-1; v_gene: TRBV9; CDR3aa: CASSERGVSSYNEQFF; CDR3nt: TGTGCCAGCAGCGAACGCGGGGTCAGCTCCTACAATGAGCAGTTCTTC
d_gene: TRBD2; abundance: few; j_gene: TRBJ2-7; v_gene: TRBV4-2; CDR3aa: CASSQESGSRFYEQYF; CDR3nt: TGTGCCAGCAGCCAAGAGAGCGGGAGCCGCTTCTACGAGCAGTACTTC
d_gene: NA; abundance: NA; j_gene: TRBJ2-5; v_gene: TRBV21-1; CDR3aa: CASSGRMETQYF; CDR3nt: TGTGCCAGCAGCGGCAGGATGGAGACCCAGTACTTC
d_gene: TRBD1; abundance: few; j_gene: TRBJ1-6; v_gene: TRBV9; CDR3aa: CASSAQGGQGVSPLHF; CDR3nt: TGTGCCAGCAGCGCCCAGGGGGGACAGGGGGTTTCACCCCTCCACTTT
d_gene: NA; abundance: NA; j_gene: TRBJ1-3; v_gene: TRBV6-5; CDR3aa: CASSYSRGPGNTIYF; CDR3nt: TGTGCCAGCAGTTACTCTAGGGGACCTGGAAACACCATATATTTT
d_gene: NA; abundance: NA; j_gene: TRBJ2-1; v_gene: TRBV5-1; CDR3aa: CASSNYYFPEQFF; CDR3nt: TGCGCCAGCAGCAACTACTACTTCCCGGAGCAGTTCTTC
d_gene: TRBD2; abundance: few; j_gene: TRBJ2-5; v_gene: TRBV10-3; CDR3aa: CAIRAAGGAGETQYF; CDR3nt: TGTGCCATCAGGGCTGCGGGGGGAGCCGGGGAGACCCAGTACTTC
d_gene: NA; abundance: NA; j_gene: TRBJ1-3; v_gene: TRBV7-8; CDR3aa: CASSLVLTGGNTIYF; CDR3nt: TGTGCCAGCAGCTTAGTATTAACCGGTGGAAACACCATATATTTT
d_gene: NA; abundance: few; j_gene: TRBJ2-3; v_gene: TRBV29-1; CDR3aa: CSVEGDKSTDTQYF; CDR3nt: TGCAGCGTTGAGGGGGACAAATCCACAGATACGCAGTATTTT
d_gene: TRBD1; abundance: many; j_gene: TRBJ1-5; v_gene: TRBV2; CDR3aa: CASSLDRDRVLQPQHF; CDR3nt: TGTGCCAGCAGTCTAGATAGGGACAGGGTCCTTCAGCCCCAGCATTTT
d_gene: NA; abundance: many; j_gene: TRBJ1-3; v_gene: TRBV20-1; CDR3aa: CSASGAGGILSGNTIYF; CDR3nt: TGCAGTGCTAGCGGGGCGGGGGGCATACTCTCTGGAAACACCATATATTTT
d_gene: NA; abundance: NA; j_gene: TRBJ2-1; v_gene: TRBV7-6; CDR3aa: CASSLGGPKWAQFF; CDR3nt: TGTGCCAGCAGCTTAGGGGGACCTAAATGGGCCCAGTTCTTC
d_gene: NA; abundance: few; j_gene: TRBJ2-2; v_gene: TRBV20-1; CDR3aa: CSASSGLAGELFF; CDR3nt: TGCAGTGCTAGTTCCGGATTGGCCGGGGAGCTGTTTTTT
d_gene: NA; abundance: NA; j_gene: TRBJ2-3; v_gene: TRBV12-3/TRBV12-4; CDR3aa: CASSSQGAADTQYF; CDR3nt: TGTGCCAGCAGCTCACAGGGAGCCGCGGATACGCAGTATTTT
d_gene: NA; abundance: NA; j_gene: TRBJ2-3; v_gene: TRBV7-9; CDR3aa: CASSLELTDTQYF; CDR3nt: TGTGCCAGCAGCTTAGAACTCACAGATACGCAGTATTTT
d_gene: NA; abundance: many; j_gene: TRBJ1-2; v_gene: TRBV11-2; CDR3aa: CASSEEQGYGYTF; CDR3nt: TGTGCCAGCAGCGAAGAGCAGGGCTATGGCTACACCTTC
d_gene: TRBD2; abundance: NA; j_gene: TRBJ2-2; v_gene: TRBV20-1; CDR3aa: CSAIRRGGVGELFF; CDR3nt: TGCAGTGCTATAAGACGGGGGGGCGTCGGGGAGCTGTTTTTT
d_gene: TRBD2; abundance: NA; j_gene: TRBJ2-2; v_gene: TRBV7-3; CDR3aa: CASSLSPIAGLANTGELFF; CDR3nt: TGTGCCAGCAGCTTATCCCCGATAGCAGGACTAGCGAACACCGGGGAGCTGTTTTTT
d_gene: NA; abundance: few; j_gene: TRBJ1-6; v_gene: TRBV5-8; CDR3aa: CASSGQGSTPLHF; CDR3nt: TGTGCCAGCAGCGGCCAGGGGTCTACACCCCTCCACTTT
d_gene: NA; abundance: NA; j_gene: TRBJ2-3; v_gene: TRBV20-1; CDR3aa: CSASVPGVETDTQYF; CDR3nt: TGCAGTGCTAGCGTGCCGGGCGTCGAAACAGATACGCAGTATTTT
d_gene: NA; abundance: many; j_gene: TRBJ2-5; v_gene: TRBV10-3; CDR3aa: CAISETETQYF; CDR3nt: TGTGCCATCAGTGAAACCGAGACCCAGTACTTC